This TCR beta chain came from a study of cytomegalovirus exposure and HLA in healthy donors. The study's findings and limits: Indistinguishability led to the exclusion of some V segments, TRBV6-2 and TRBV6-3 included. Follow-up analysis found HLA locus-dependent TCR association rates, highest for DRB1 and lowest for HLA-C.

PCR employed 60 Vbeta and 13 Jbeta primers. Source study methods: Later work found around 80 million unique TCR beta chains, with around 10 million shared. The table came from immunoSEQ multiplex PCR; TCRdb's copy has only in-frame clones and leaves some out. That table is the source of V, J and clone size, and D and trimming were worked out from the DNA. The sample carries more than 150,000 clones, approximately 84% recorded once. As to this clone: No antigen is known for it.

V was pared by 1 base and J by 12 bases, with 19 bases between. Germline loops: CDR1 SGHNT, CDR2 YENEEA. The CDR3 length is 15 residues. Source material: PBMCs. The chain links TRBV11-3 to TRBJ2-1, with a weak D call TRBD2 (7 bases). The receptor was isolated from a woman between 50 and 59 years old in good health and CMV-seropositive. The CDR3 spells CASSLVGSGGGGQFF. The CDR3 coding sequence is TGTGCCAGCAGCTTAGTGGGTTCGGGGGGCGGCGGGCAGTTCTTC.